The rows below give T cell receptor beta chains drawn from one sample of a study of blood T cell repertoires in COVID-19. The method was immunoSEQ multiplex PCR; TCRdb's version includes in-frame clones alone and lacks a portion of them. The sample consists of approximately 220,000 clones, approximately 84% of them appearing once. What was sequenced was peripheral blood. These receptors all stem from a man aged 50 or older who had recovered from COVID-19. Both conserved end residues are part of each CDR3. The order of the fields is CDR3 DNA, CDR3 protein, V gene, D gene, clone size, J gene. D genes are given only for firm matches. Size values are once, few and many counts, or a class for expanded clones, and some rows have none.

CDR3 DNA: TGTGCCAGTAGTATCCGGGACACCTATGGCTACACCTTC
CDR3 protein: CASSIRDTYGYTF
V gene: TRBV19
D gene: -
clone size: -
J gene: TRBJ1-2

CDR3 DNA: TGCGCCAGCAGCCAAGAATGGGGGGGCAGCTCCTACGAGCAGTACTTC
CDR3 protein: CASSQEWGGSSYEQYF
V gene: TRBV4-1
D gene: -
clone size: -
J gene: TRBJ2-7

CDR3 DNA: TGTGCCAGTAGTATGAGGACAGCCGATCAGCCCCAGCATTTT
CDR3 protein: CASSMRTADQPQHF
V gene: TRBV19
D gene: -
clone size: -
J gene: TRBJ1-5

CDR3 DNA: TGTGCCAGCAGGGAGACAGACGTCTCCTACGAGCAGTACTTC
CDR3 protein: CASRETDVSYEQYF
V gene: TRBV2
D gene: -
clone size: -
J gene: TRBJ2-7

CDR3 DNA: TGTGCCAGTAGTATCTTTGGGGTGAGGGACACTGAAGCTTTCTTT
CDR3 protein: CASSIFGVRDTEAFF
V gene: TRBV19
D gene: -
clone size: -
J gene: TRBJ1-1

CDR3 DNA: TGTGCCAGCAGCCTACGGACAGGGGCCATGAACACTGAAGCTTTCTTT
CDR3 protein: CASSLRTGAMNTEAFF
V gene: TRBV7-2
D gene: TRBD1
clone size: few
J gene: TRBJ1-1

CDR3 DNA: TGTGCCAGCAGTTACGACAGGGGCACCTACGAGCAGTACTTC
CDR3 protein: CASSYDRGTYEQYF
V gene: TRBV6-6
D gene: TRBD1
clone size: -
J gene: TRBJ2-7

CDR3 DNA: TGTGCCAGCAGCTTAGCCACACGCCCAGGTACAGATACGCAGTATTTT
CDR3 protein: CASSLATRPGTDTQYF
V gene: TRBV7-2
D gene: -
clone size: -
J gene: TRBJ2-3

CDR3 DNA: TGTGCCAGCAGCGCGTCCTCACAGGGGAGCACCCAGTACTTC
CDR3 protein: CASSASSQGSTQYF
V gene: TRBV9
D gene: TRBD1
clone size: -
J gene: TRBJ2-5

CDR3 DNA: TGTGCCAGCAGCTTAGTTTCTCTCTCTGGAAACACCATATATTTT
CDR3 protein: CASSLVSLSGNTIYF
V gene: TRBV7-9
D gene: -
clone size: -
J gene: TRBJ1-3